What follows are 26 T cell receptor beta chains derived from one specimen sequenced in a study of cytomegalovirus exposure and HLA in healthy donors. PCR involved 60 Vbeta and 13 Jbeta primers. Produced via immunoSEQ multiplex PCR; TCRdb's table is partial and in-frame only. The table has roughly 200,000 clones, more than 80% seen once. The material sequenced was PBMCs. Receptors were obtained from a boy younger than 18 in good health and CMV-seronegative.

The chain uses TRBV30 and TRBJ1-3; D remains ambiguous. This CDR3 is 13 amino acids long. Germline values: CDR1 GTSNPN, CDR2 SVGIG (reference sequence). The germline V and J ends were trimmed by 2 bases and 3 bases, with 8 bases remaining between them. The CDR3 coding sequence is TGTGCCTGGAGTCCCGGGGTTGGAAACACCATATATTTT. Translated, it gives CAWSPGVGNTIYF.

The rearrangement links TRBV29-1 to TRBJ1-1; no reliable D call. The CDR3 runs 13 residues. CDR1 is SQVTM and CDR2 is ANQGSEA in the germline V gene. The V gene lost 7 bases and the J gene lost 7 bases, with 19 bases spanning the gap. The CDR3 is CSGRMAKRFEAFF. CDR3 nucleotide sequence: TGCAGCGGCCGCATGGCGAAGCGCTTTGAAGCTTTCTTT.

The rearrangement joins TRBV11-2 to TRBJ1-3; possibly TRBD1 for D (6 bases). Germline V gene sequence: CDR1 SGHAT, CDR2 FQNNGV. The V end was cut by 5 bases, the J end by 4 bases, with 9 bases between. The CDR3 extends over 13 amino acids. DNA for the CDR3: TGTGCCAGCAGCCGGACAGAGGGAAACACCATATATTTT. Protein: CASSRTEGNTIYF. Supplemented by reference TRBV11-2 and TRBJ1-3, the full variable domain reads EAGVAQSPRYKIIEKRQSVAFWCNPISGHATLYWYQQILGQGPKLLIQFQNNGVVDDSQLPKDRFSAERLKGVDSTLKIQPAKLEDSAVYLCASSRTEGNTIYFGEGSWLTVV.

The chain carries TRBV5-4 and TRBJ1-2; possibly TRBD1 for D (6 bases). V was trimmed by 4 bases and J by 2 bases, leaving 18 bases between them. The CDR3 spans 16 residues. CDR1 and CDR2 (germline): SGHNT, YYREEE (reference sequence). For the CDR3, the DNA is TGTGCCAGCAGCACCCGACCAAACAGGGTGAACTATGGCTACACCTTC. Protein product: CASSTRPNRVNYGYTF.

The CDR3 nucleotides are TGTGCCAGTAGGGACAGCTCTGGAAACACCATATATTTT. It specifies CASRDSSGNTIYF. The chain couples TRBV19 to TRBJ1-3; D is perhaps TRBD1 (6 bases). Trimming left V 6 bases short and J 0 bases short, with 6 bases between. Germline loops: CDR1 LNHDA, CDR2 SQIVND (reference sequence). This CDR3 comprises 13 residues.

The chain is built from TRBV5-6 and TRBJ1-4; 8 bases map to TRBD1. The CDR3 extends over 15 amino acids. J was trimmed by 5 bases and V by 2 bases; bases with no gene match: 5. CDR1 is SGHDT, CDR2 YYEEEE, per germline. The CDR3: CASSLRDRPNEKLFF. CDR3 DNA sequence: TGTGCCAGCAGCTTACGGGACAGGCCAAATGAAAAACTGTTTTTT.

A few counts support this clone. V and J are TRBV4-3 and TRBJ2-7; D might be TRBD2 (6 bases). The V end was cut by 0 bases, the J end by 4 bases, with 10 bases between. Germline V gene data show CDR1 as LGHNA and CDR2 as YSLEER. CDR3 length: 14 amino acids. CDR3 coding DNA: TGCGCCAGCAGCCAAGATTGGGGGGAGTACGAGCAGTACTTC. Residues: CASSQDWGEYEQYF.

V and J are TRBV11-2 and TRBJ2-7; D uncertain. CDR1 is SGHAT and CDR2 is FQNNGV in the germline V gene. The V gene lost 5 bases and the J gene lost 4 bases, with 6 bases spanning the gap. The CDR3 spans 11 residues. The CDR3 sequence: CASSRLYEQYF. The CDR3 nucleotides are TGTGCCAGCAGCCGTTTATACGAGCAGTACTTC.

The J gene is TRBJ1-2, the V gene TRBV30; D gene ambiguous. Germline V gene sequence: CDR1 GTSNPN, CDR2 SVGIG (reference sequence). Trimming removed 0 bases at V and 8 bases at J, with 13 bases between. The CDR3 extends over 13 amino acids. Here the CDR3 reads CAWSVLRQAGYTF. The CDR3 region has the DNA TGTGCCTGGAGTGTATTGCGGCAAGCGGGCTACACCTTC.

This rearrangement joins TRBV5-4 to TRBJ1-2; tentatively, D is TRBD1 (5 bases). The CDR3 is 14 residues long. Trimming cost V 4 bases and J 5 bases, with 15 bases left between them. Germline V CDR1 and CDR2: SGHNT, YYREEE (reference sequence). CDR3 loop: CASSLDGTLYGYTF. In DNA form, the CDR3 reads TGTGCCAGCAGCCTAGACGGGACTTTGTATGGCTACACCTTC.

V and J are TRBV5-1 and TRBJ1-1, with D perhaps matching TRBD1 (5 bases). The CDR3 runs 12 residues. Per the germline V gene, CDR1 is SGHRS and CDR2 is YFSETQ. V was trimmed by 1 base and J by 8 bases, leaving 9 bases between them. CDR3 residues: CASSLRGYEAFF. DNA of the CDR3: TGCGCCAGCAGCTTGAGGGGATACGAAGCTTTCTTT.

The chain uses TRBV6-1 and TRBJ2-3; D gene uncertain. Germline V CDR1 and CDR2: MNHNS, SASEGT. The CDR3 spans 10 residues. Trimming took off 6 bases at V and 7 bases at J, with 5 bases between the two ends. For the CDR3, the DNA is TGTGCCAGCAGGTCAAATACGCAGTATTTT. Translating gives CASRSNTQYF.

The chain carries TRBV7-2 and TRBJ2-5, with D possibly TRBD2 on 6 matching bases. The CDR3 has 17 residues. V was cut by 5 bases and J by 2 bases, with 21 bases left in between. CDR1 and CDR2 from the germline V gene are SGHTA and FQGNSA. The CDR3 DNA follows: TGTGCCAGCAGCCGACTACTCCCGGGACTTAATCAAGAGACCCAGTACTTC. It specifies CASSRLLPGLNQETQYF.

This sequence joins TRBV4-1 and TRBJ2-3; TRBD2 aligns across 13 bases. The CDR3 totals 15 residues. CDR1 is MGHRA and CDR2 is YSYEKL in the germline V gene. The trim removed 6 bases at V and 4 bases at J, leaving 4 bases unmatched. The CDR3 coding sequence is TGCGCCAGCAGACAACTAGCGGGAGGGCCAGATACGCAGTATTTT. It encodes CASRQLAGGPDTQYF.

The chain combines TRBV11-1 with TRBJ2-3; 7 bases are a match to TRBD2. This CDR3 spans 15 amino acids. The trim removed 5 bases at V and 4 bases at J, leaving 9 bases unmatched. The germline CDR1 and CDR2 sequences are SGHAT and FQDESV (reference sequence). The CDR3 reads CASSRRLGRADTQYF. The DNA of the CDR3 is TGTGCCAGCAGCCGTAGGCTGGGGAGGGCAGATACGCAGTATTTT.

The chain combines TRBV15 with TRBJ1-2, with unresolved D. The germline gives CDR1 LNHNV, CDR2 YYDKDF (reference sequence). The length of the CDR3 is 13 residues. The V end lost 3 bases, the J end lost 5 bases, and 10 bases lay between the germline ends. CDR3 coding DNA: TGTGCCACCAGCAGGGGTTCGGGGTATGGCTACACCTTC. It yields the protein CATSRGSGYGYTF.

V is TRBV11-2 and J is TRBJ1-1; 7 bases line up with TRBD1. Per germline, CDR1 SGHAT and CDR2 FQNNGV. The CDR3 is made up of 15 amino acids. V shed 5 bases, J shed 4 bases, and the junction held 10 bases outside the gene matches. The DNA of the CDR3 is TGTGCCAGCAGCACCTACAGGGGAGGCGGCACTGAAGCTTTCTTT. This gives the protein CASSTYRGGGTEAFF.

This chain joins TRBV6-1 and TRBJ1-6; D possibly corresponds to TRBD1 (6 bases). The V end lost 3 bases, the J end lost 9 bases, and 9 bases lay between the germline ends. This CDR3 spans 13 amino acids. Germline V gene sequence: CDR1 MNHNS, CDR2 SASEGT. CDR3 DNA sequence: TGTGCCAGCAGTGACAGGGGTACTTCACCCCTCCACTTT. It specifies CASSDRGTSPLHF.

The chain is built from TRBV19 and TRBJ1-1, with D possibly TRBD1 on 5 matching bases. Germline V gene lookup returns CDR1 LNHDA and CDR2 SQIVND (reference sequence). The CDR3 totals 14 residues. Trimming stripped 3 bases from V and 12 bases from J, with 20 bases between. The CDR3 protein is CASSIQGGRRGSFF. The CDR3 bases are TGTGCCAGTAGTATTCAGGGAGGACGCCGAGGGTCTTTCTTT.

Here the CDR3 DNA reads TGTGCCAGCAGCGTAGGACAGGGGGCTGGCTACACCTTC. Translating gives CASSVGQGAGYTF. This sequence joins TRBV7-3 and TRBJ1-2, with TRBD1 identical over 11 bases. The germline V gene encodes CDR1 SGHTA and CDR2 FQGTGA. The CDR3 has 13 amino acids. Unmatched junction bases numbered 3, after V lost 5 bases and J lost 7 bases.

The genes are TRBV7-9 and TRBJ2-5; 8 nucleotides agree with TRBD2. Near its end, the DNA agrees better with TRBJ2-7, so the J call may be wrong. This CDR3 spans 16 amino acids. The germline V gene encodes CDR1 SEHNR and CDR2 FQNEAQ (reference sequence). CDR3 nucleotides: TGTGCCAGCAGCTTAGGCACGGTCGGGAGGGCCTACGAGCAGTACTTC. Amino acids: CASSLGTVGRAYEQYF.

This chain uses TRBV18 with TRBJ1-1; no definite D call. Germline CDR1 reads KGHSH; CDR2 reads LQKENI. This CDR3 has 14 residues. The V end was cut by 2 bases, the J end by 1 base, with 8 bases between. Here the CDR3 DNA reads TGTGCCAGCTCACCAGGGGAGGCGAACACTGAAGCTTTCTTT. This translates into CASSPGEANTEAFF.

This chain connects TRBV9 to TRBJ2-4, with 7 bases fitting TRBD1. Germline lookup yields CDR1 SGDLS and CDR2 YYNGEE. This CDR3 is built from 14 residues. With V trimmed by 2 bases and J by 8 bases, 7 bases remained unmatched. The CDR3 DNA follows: TGTGCCAGCAGCGTTGGGGCAGGGGGAGACATTCAGTACTTC. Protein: CASSVGAGGDIQYF.

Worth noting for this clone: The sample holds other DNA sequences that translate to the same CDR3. CDR3 in amino acids: CASSFGTGPYEQYF. In nucleotides, the CDR3 is TGTGCCAGCAGCTTTGGGACAGGGCCCTACGAGCAGTACTTC. The rearrangement links TRBV11-1 to TRBJ2-7, with 9 bases matching TRBD1. CDR3 length equals 14 residues. Germline V gene sequence: CDR1 SGHAT, CDR2 FQDESV (reference sequence). The trim removed 3 bases at V and 2 bases at J, leaving 2 bases unmatched.

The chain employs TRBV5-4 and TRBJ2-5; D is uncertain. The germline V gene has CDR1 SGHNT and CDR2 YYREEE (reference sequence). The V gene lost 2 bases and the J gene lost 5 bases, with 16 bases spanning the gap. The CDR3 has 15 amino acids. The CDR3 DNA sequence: TGTGCCAGCAGCTTTAAAGATGGCCGGGTGGAGACCCAGTACTTC. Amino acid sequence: CASSFKDGRVETQYF.

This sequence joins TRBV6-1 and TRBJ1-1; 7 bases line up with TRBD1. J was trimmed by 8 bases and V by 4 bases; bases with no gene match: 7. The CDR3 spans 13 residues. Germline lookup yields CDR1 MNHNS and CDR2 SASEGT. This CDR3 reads CASSATGWAEAFF. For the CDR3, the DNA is TGTGCCAGCAGTGCGACAGGGTGGGCCGAAGCTTTCTTT.